The T cell receptor (beta chain) described here comes from a study of T-cell memory formation after mild COVID-19. About the research overall: Largely, the TCR clusters proved donor specific.

This clonotype appeared a few times. TCRdb processed the 5' RACE reads anew with MiXCR; each CDR3 protein has one entry. The sample has approximately 250,000 distinct CDR3 sequences; 16% are singletons. The CDR3 totals 14 residues. After removal of 5 bases from V and 2 bases from J, the junction contained 3 bases not matched to a gene. Germline CDR1 and CDR2: SGHVS and FQNEAQ. Sequencing was done on a sample of PBMCs or a T cell subset sorted from them (not recorded which). The origin of this receptor is a man in his late teens or twenties who had mild COVID-19 (a few samples of this study predate the infection). Cell type and time point are not known. The rearrangement links TRBV7-8 to TRBJ2-7; 10 nucleotides agree with TRBD1. CDR3 region: CASSLGTGAYEQYV. CDR3 sequence (DNA): TGTGCCAGCAGCCTCGGGACAGGGGCCTACGAGCAGTACGTC.